Reported below is one TCR beta chain. These data are taken from a study of blood T cell repertoires in COVID-19. Study information: From the United States, Italy and Spain came samples of acute and convalescent COVID-19. The analysed material was cDNA or gDNA that came from T cells, B-cell-depleted T cells, or PBMCs.

Original processing notes: Estimated nucleated cell counts came from reference gene primer amplification. Sequencing used immunoSEQ multiplex PCR; TCRdb keeps in-frame clones, though not all of them. V and J calls and clone size are as listed in that table; D and trimming were resolved from the DNA. This sample has under 250,000 clones, with 80% to 90% found just once. V lost 3 bases and J lost 7; bases outside the gene matches: 4. Germline assignment: CDR1 KGHSH and CDR2 LQKENI. CDR3 length: 13 residues. The source is a man aged 25 to 45 with COVID-19, enrolled during active disease. Material: peripheral blood. J is TRBJ1-2 and V is TRBV18; 8 bases are a match to TRBD1. CDR3 sequence reads: CASSPDRAPGYTF. The CDR3 DNA reads as TGTGCCAGCTCACCGGACAGGGCCCCTGGCTACACCTTC.